This T cell receptor beta chain was retrieved from a study of blood T cell repertoires in COVID-19. The CDR3 spans 15 residues. The germline CDR1 and CDR2 sequences are SGHRS and YFSETQ. Trimming at V came to 4 bases and at J to 2 bases, leaving 4 bases not matched to a gene. How the authors handled the data: Nucleated cell number was recorded as an estimate derived from reference gene primer amplification. Produced via immunoSEQ multiplex PCR; TCRdb's table is partial and in-frame only. D and trimming were read from the DNA, whereas the V and J calls and clone size are those reported in that table. The repertoire includes hundreds of thousands of clones, roughly four fifths of them detected once, and about 4.8% sits in the top ten. The cohort comprised adults aged 18 to 89 years residing in about two dozen US areas. Assignments of participants to cohorts depended upon their own reported clinical history. Before they entered the study, exposed participants had met a COVID-19 case within 2 weeks.

The V call is TRBV5-1, the J call TRBJ2-3, with 10 bases lining up with TRBD1. The source is a woman between 45 and 65 years old who had been exposed to COVID-19. Source material: PBMCs or T cells enriched from blood (not recorded which). The CDR3 protein is CASSEGQGNTDTQYF. CDR3 DNA sequence: TGCGCCAGCAGCGAGGGACAGGGGAACACAGATACGCAGTATTTT.